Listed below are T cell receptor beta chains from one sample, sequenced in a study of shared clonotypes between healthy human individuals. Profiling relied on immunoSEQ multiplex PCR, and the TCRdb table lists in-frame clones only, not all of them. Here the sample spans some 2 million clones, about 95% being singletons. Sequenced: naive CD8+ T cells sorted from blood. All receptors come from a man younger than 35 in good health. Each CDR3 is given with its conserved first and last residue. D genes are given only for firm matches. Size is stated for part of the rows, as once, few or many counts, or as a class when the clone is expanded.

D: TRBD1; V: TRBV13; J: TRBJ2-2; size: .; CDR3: CASSNGQENTGELFF; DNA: TGTGCCAGCAGCAACGGACAGGAGAACACCGGGGAGCTGTTTTTT
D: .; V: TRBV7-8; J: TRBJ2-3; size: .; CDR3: CASSFTGTFADTQYF; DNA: TGTGCCAGCAGCTTCACAGGGACGTTCGCAGATACGCAGTATTTT
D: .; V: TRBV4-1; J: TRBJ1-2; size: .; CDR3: CASSQRGIGNYGYTF; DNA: TGCGCCAGCAGCCAGAGAGGAATAGGTAACTATGGCTACACCTTC
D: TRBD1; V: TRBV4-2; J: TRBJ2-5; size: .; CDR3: CASSQDLQGQGAETQYF; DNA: TGTGCCAGCAGCCAAGATCTTCAGGGACAGGGGGCGGAGACCCAGTACTTC
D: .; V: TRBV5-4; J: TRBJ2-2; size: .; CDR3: CASSSNGWAGELFF; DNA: TGTGCCAGCAGCTCGAACGGATGGGCCGGGGAGCTGTTTTTT
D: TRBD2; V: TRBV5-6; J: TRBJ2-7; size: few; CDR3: CASSFETSGGYEQYF; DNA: TGTGCCAGCAGCTTTGAGACTAGCGGGGGGTACGAGCAGTACTTC
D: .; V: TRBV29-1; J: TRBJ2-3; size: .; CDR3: CSVPGLHTDTQYF; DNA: TGCAGCGTTCCGGGACTTCACACAGATACGCAGTATTTT
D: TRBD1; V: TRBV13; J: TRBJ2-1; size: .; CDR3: CASSLDRGYNEQFF; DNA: TGTGCCAGCAGCCTTGACAGGGGGTACAATGAGCAGTTCTTC
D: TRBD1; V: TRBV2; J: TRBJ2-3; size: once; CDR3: CASSGSRDRAGLADTQYF; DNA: TGTGCCAGCAGTGGATCCCGGGACAGGGCCGGGCTCGCAGATACGCAGTATTTT
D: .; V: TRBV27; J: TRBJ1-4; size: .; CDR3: CASSSRSDFEKLFF; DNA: TGTGCCAGCAGTTCCCGGAGTGATTTTGAAAAACTGTTTTTT
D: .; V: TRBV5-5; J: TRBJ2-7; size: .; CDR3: CASSPGTHRPYEQYF; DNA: TGTGCCAGCAGCCCCGGGACGCACCGACCCTACGAGCAGTACTTC
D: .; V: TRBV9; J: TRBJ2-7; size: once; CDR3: CASSAEVSGLEQYF; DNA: TGTGCCAGCAGCGCAGAAGTTTCGGGCCTCGAGCAGTACTTC
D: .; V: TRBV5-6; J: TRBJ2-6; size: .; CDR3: CASSSDSLSGANVLTF; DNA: TGTGCCAGCAGCTCTGACAGCCTTTCTGGGGCCAACGTCCTGACTTTC
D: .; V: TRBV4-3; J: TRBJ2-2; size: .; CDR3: CASRETGKTGELFF; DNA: TGCGCCAGCAGGGAAACAGGGAAAACCGGGGAGCTGTTTTTT
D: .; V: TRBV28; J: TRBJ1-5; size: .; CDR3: CASSLRGRGNQPQHF; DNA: TGTGCCAGCAGTTTGAGAGGGAGAGGCAATCAGCCCCAGCATTTT
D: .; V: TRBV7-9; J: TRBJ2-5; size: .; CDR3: CASSLSGQETQYF; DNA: TGTGCCAGCAGCTTAAGCGGGCAGGAGACCCAGTACTTC
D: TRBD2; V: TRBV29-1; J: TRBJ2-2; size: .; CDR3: CSVGLAGPGELFF; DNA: TGCAGCGTTGGACTAGCGGGTCCCGGGGAGCTGTTTTTT
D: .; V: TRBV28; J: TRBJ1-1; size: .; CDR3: CASLIPGQTNTEAFF; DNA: TGTGCCAGCCTTATACCGGGGCAAACGAACACTGAAGCTTTCTTT
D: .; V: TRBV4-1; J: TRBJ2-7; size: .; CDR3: CASSHGTGVEQYF; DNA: TGCGCCAGCAGCCATGGGACCGGGGTCGAGCAGTACTTC
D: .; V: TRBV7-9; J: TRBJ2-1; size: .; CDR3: CASSATSGRSYNEQFF; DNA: TGTGCCAGCAGCGCCACGTCGGGACGCTCCTACAATGAGCAGTTCTTC
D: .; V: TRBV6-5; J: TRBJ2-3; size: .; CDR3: CASSYLGQGGDTQYF; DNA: TGTGCCAGCAGTTACCTTGGTCAGGGTGGGGATACGCAGTATTTT
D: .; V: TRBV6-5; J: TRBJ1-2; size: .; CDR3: CASSYPEEGGNYGYTF; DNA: TGTGCCAGCAGTTACCCCGAGGAGGGTGGGAACTATGGCTACACCTTC
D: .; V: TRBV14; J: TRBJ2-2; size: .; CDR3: CASSQPGGWYEELFF; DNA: TGTGCCAGCAGCCAACCAGGCGGGTGGTATGAGGAGCTGTTTTTT
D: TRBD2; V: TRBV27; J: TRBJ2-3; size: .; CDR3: CASSPTSSIPFHTQYF; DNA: TGTGCCAGCAGCCCGACTAGCAGCATCCCTTTCCATACGCAGTATTTT
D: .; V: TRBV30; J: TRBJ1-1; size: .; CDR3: CAWSPIRDTEAFF; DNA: TGTGCCTGGAGTCCAATAAGGGACACAGAAGCTTTCTTT
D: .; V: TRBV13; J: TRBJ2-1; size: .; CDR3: CASSRGGYNEQFF; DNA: TGTGCCAGCAGTCGGGGCGGCTACAATGAGCAGTTCTTC
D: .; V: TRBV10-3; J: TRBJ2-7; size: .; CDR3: CAISESPQGSSSYEQYF; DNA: TGTGCCATCAGTGAGTCCCCCCAGGGGTCTAGCTCCTACGAGCAGTACTTC
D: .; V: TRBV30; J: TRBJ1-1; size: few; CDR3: CAWSIRVVGTEAFF; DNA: TGTGCCTGGAGTATCAGGGTAGTGGGCACTGAAGCTTTCTTT
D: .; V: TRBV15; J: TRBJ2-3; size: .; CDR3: CATSYHRDSITDTQYF; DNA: TGTGCCACCAGTTATCACCGGGACTCGATCACAGATACGCAGTATTTT
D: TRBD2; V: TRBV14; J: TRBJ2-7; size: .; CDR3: CASTLGGVNEQYF; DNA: TGTGCCAGCACCCTGGGGGGGGTTAACGAGCAGTACTTC